The clone carrying this TCR beta chain was seen more than once but under ten times. Profiling relied on immunoSEQ multiplex PCR, and the TCRdb table lists in-frame clones only, not all of them. The table has approximately 27,000 clones, approximately 94% seen once. CDR1 MGHDK and CDR2 SYGVNS come from the germline V gene. The CDR3 extends over 13 amino acids. J lost 7 bases, V lost 1 base, and 4 bases had no gene match. This sample was taken from a study of T cell changes during pregnancy in multiple sclerosis. The TCR originated in a female donor with multiple sclerosis, enrolled in a pregnancy study. Material: CD4+ T cells from peripheral blood mononuclear cells, obtained in the first trimester of pregnancy. The genes are TRBV25-1 and TRBJ2-7, with 7 positions matching TRBD2. This CDR3 reads CASSEWEGKEQYF. CDR3 coding DNA: TGTGCCAGCAGTGAATGGGAGGGGAAAGAGCAGTACTTC.